This TCR beta chain was sequenced in a study of blood T cell repertoires in COVID-19. Here immunoSEQ multiplex PCR was the method, and the copy in TCRdb shows in-frame clones only, minus some. The sample holds approximately 480,000 clones; 75% to 90% are singletons and the top ten take about 1%. CDR3 size: 18 residues. V lost 4 bases and J 2 bases, leaving 23 bases between the germline ends. The germline V gene has CDR1 SGHDN and CDR2 FVKESK. The receptor was derived from a man in his late teens or twenties with COVID-19, enrolled during active disease. Material for sequencing was peripheral blood. The V gene is TRBV14, the J gene TRBJ2-5, with a tentative D call TRBD2 (6 bases). This CDR3 reads CASSLLSAGRYRQETQYF. The DNA of the CDR3 is TGTGCCAGCAGCCTCCTGTCCGCCGGGAGATACCGACAAGAGACCCAGTACTTC.